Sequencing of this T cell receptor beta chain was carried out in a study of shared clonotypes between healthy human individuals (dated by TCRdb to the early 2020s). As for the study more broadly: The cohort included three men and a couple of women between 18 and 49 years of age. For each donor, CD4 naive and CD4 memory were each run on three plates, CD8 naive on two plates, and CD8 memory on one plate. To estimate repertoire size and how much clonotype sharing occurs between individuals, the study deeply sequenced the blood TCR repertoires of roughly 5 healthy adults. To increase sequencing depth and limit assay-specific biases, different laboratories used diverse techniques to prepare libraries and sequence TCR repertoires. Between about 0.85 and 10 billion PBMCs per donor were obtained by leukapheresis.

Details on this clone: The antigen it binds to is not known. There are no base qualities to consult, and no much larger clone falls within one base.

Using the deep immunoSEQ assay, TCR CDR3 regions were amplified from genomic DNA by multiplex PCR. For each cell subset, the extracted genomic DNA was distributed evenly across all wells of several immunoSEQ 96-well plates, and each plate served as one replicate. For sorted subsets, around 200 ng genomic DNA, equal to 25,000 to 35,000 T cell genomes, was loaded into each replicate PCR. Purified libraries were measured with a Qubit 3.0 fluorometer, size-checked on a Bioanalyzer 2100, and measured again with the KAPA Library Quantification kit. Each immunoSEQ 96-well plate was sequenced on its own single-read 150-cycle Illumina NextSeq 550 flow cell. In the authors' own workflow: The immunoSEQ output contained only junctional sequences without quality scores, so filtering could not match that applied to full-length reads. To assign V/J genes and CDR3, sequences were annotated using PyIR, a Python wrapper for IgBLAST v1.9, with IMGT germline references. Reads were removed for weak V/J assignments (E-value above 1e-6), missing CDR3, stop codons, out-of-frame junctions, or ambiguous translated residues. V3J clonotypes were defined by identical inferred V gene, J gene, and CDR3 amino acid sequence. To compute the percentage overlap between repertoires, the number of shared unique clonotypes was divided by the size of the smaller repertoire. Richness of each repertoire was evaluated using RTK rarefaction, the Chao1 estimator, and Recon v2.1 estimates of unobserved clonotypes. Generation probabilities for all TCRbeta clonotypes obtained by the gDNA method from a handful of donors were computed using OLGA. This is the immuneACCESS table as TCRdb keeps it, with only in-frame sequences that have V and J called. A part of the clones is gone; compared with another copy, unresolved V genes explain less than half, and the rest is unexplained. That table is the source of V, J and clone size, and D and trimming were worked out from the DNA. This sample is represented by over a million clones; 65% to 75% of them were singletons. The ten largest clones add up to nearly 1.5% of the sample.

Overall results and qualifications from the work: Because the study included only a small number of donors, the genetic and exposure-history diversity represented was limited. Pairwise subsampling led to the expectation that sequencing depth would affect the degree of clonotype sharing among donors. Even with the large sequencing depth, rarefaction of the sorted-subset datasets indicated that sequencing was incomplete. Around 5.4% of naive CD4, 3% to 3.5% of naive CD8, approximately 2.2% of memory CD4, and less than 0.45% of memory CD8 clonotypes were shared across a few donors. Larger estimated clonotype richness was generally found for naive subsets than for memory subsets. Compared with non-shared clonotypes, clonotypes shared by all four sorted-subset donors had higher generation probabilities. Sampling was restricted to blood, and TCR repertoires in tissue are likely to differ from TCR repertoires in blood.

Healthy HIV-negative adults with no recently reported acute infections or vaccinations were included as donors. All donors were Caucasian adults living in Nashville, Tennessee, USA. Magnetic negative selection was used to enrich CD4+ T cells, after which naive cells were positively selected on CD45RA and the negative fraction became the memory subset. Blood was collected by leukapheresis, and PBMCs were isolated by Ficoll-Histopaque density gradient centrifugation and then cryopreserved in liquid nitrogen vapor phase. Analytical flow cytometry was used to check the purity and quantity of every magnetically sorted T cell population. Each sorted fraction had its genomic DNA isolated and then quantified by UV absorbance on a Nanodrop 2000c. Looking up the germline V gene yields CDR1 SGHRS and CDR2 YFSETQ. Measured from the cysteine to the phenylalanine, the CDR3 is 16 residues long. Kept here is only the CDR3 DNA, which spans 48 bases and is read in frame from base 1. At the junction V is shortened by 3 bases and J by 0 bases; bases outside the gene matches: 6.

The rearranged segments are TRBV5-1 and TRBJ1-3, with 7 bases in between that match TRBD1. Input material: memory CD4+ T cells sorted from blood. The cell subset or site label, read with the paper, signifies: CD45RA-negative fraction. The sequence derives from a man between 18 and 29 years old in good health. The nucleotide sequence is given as TGCGCCAGCAGCTCCGGACAGGCCCACTCTGGAAACACCATATATTTT. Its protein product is CASSSGQAHSGNTIYF.